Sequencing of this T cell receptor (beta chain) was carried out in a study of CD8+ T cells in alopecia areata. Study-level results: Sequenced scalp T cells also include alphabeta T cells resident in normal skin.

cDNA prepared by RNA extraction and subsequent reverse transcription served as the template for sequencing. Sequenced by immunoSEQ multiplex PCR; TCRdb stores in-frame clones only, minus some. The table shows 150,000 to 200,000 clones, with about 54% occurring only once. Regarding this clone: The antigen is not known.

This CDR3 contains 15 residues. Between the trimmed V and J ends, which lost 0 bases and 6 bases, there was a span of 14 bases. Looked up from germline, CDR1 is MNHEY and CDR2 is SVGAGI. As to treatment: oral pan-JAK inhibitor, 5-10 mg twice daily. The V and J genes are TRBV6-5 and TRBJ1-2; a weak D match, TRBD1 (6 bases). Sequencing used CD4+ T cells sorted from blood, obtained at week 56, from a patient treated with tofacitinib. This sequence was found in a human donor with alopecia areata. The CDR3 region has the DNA TGTGCCAGCAGTTACTCGTGGGGGGGGCGGAATGGCTACACCTTC. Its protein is CASSYSWGGRNGYTF.